A selection of T cell receptor beta chains follows, all from one sample in a study of OX40 agonist ivuxolimab in advanced cancers. The assay was immunoSEQ multiplex PCR, and TCRdb's table has in-frame clones only and misses some. The data show about 69,000 clones, with less than 90% seen just once and 7.9% held by the top ten. Sequenced here: CD4+ or CD8+ T cells sorted from blood, sampled in a trial of the OX40 agonist ivuxolimab. These receptors were obtained from an adult with an advanced solid tumor such as melanoma, head and neck, liver or kidney cancer. Both conserved end residues are part of each CDR3. The order of the fields is CDR3 DNA, CDR3 protein, D gene, V gene, J gene, clone size. The D gene is left open where the match is weak. Not all rows give a size; the values are once, few, many and, for expanded clones, a class.

cdr3_nt: TGTGCCAGCAGCTTGGTGGGGGAAGCTTTCTTT
cdr3_aa: CASSLVGEAFF
d_call: NA
v_call: TRBV5-8
j_call: TRBJ1-1
clone_size: NA

cdr3_nt: TGTGCCAGCAGCTTGCGTCAGAGCTCCTACAATGAGCAGTTCTTC
cdr3_aa: CASSLRQSSYNEQFF
d_call: NA
v_call: TRBV7-9
j_call: TRBJ2-1
clone_size: NA

cdr3_nt: TGCGCCAGCACCGAGGCCCAAACAAGCACAGATACGCAGTATTTT
cdr3_aa: CASTEAQTSTDTQYF
d_call: NA
v_call: TRBV4-3
j_call: TRBJ2-3
clone_size: NA

cdr3_nt: TGTGCCAGCAGCCCGTGGGACACCTTCACAGATACGCAGTATTTT
cdr3_aa: CASSPWDTFTDTQYF
d_call: NA
v_call: TRBV21-1
j_call: TRBJ2-3
clone_size: NA

cdr3_nt: TGTGCCAGCTCACGCGGACAGGGCGGATTGGGTAGCAATCAGCCCCAGCATTTT
cdr3_aa: CASSRGQGGLGSNQPQHF
d_call: TRBD1
v_call: TRBV18
j_call: TRBJ1-5
clone_size: NA

cdr3_nt: TGCAGCGTTGAAGAGGGGTCATCCTACAATGAGCAGTTCTTC
cdr3_aa: CSVEEGSSYNEQFF
d_call: NA
v_call: TRBV29-1
j_call: TRBJ2-1
clone_size: NA

cdr3_nt: TGCGCCAGCAGCGGCGGGAATCAGGGCGAGCAGTACTTC
cdr3_aa: CASSGGNQGEQYF
d_call: NA
v_call: TRBV5-1
j_call: TRBJ2-7
clone_size: NA

cdr3_nt: TGTGCCAGCAGCTTAGTGGTGGGGGGCGGCTACACCTTC
cdr3_aa: CASSLVVGGGYTF
d_call: NA
v_call: TRBV7-2
j_call: TRBJ1-2
clone_size: NA

cdr3_nt: TGTGCCAGCTCGCCCCGTAGGGACAGCCAGAATGAAAAACTGTTTTTT
cdr3_aa: CASSPRRDSQNEKLFF
d_call: TRBD1
v_call: TRBV18
j_call: TRBJ1-4
clone_size: NA

cdr3_nt: TGTGCCAGCAGCCTAACTTACCAGGGAGGAAATGAAAAACTGTTTTTT
cdr3_aa: CASSLTYQGGNEKLFF
d_call: NA
v_call: TRBV7-8
j_call: TRBJ1-4
clone_size: NA

cdr3_nt: TGTGCCAGCAGGATGACAGCTACCTATAATTCACCCCTCCACTTT
cdr3_aa: CASRMTATYNSPLHF
d_call: NA
v_call: TRBV28
j_call: TRBJ1-6
clone_size: NA

cdr3_nt: TGTGCCAGCAGCTTGTGGCAGGGGGAAGAGACCCAGTACTTC
cdr3_aa: CASSLWQGEETQYF
d_call: TRBD1
v_call: TRBV5-8
j_call: TRBJ2-5
clone_size: NA

cdr3_nt: TGTGCCAGCGTAGACAGTTACTCCTACGAGCAGTACTTC
cdr3_aa: CASVDSYSYEQYF
d_call: NA
v_call: TRBV6-5
j_call: TRBJ2-7
clone_size: NA

cdr3_nt: TGTGCCAGCAGTTTATCGGTCGTTGGGGGCGGCTATGGCTACACCTTC
cdr3_aa: CASSLSVVGGGYGYTF
d_call: NA
v_call: TRBV27
j_call: TRBJ1-2
clone_size: NA

cdr3_nt: TGTGCCAGCAGCGGGCAGCGCAACACTGAAGCTTTCTTT
cdr3_aa: CASSGQRNTEAFF
d_call: NA
v_call: TRBV2
j_call: TRBJ1-1
clone_size: NA

cdr3_nt: TGTGCCACCAGCAGAGATCTTAGGGGAGCTGAAGCTTTCTTT
cdr3_aa: CATSRDLRGAEAFF
d_call: NA
v_call: TRBV15
j_call: TRBJ1-1
clone_size: NA

cdr3_nt: TGTGCTAGTGGTTTGGATAGAGACCTCCGGGGCTACAATGAGCAGTTCTTC
cdr3_aa: CASGLDRDLRGYNEQFF
d_call: NA
v_call: TRBV12-5
j_call: TRBJ2-1
clone_size: NA

cdr3_nt: TGTGCCAGCTCACCGGGGGGGGCGCCGTACCAAGAGACCCAGTACTTC
cdr3_aa: CASSPGGAPYQETQYF
d_call: NA
v_call: TRBV18
j_call: TRBJ2-5
clone_size: NA

cdr3_nt: TGCGCCAGCAGCCAGGCCGGGAGCACAGATACGCAGTATTTT
cdr3_aa: CASSQAGSTDTQYF
d_call: NA
v_call: TRBV4-3
j_call: TRBJ2-3
clone_size: NA

cdr3_nt: TGTGCCAGCAGCCAAGCCCAGGGAGATAATTCACCCCTCCACTTT
cdr3_aa: CASSQAQGDNSPLHF
d_call: NA
v_call: TRBV5-8
j_call: TRBJ1-6
clone_size: NA

cdr3_nt: TGTGCCACCAGCAGAGATTTCGGCTACGAGCAGTACTTC
cdr3_aa: CATSRDFGYEQYF
d_call: NA
v_call: TRBV15
j_call: TRBJ2-7
clone_size: NA

cdr3_nt: TGTGCCAGCAGCCAAGAGACAGGGCGCACCGGGGAGCTGTTTTTT
cdr3_aa: CASSQETGRTGELFF
d_call: TRBD1
v_call: TRBV4-2
j_call: TRBJ2-2
clone_size: NA

cdr3_nt: TGTGCCAGCAGCCCCAGGCTAGCGGCCTCTAACCTCTACGAGCAGTACTTC
cdr3_aa: CASSPRLAASNLYEQYF
d_call: TRBD2
v_call: TRBV9
j_call: TRBJ2-7
clone_size: NA

cdr3_nt: TGCGCCAGCAGCCAAGTTCAGGGGGGTCAAAACATTCAGTACTTC
cdr3_aa: CASSQVQGGQNIQYF
d_call: NA
v_call: TRBV4-3
j_call: TRBJ2-4
clone_size: few

cdr3_nt: TGTGCCAGCAGACCGATGGGGCAGTTTAGCAATCAGCCCCAGCATTTT
cdr3_aa: CASRPMGQFSNQPQHF
d_call: NA
v_call: TRBV27
j_call: TRBJ1-5
clone_size: few

cdr3_nt: TGTGCCTACCTCTCCCCAGGGAGGACTGAAGCTTTCTTT
cdr3_aa: CAYLSPGRTEAFF
d_call: NA
v_call: TRBV30
j_call: TRBJ1-1
clone_size: NA

cdr3_nt: TGCAGCGTTGAAGGGACTAGCGGGCGATCCACCGGGGAGCTGTTTTTT
cdr3_aa: CSVEGTSGRSTGELFF
d_call: TRBD2
v_call: TRBV29-1
j_call: TRBJ2-2
clone_size: NA

cdr3_nt: TGTGCCAGCAGTCCACTCTTGGGGGCACAAGAGACCCAGTACTTC
cdr3_aa: CASSPLLGAQETQYF
d_call: NA
v_call: TRBV27
j_call: TRBJ2-5
clone_size: NA

cdr3_nt: TGTGCCACCAGCCCCGGGACAGGTAGACGCGAGCAGTACTTC
cdr3_aa: CATSPGTGRREQYF
d_call: TRBD1
v_call: TRBV15
j_call: TRBJ2-7
clone_size: NA

cdr3_nt: TGTGCCAGCAGTGACTCCAACTCCAGGGGGCGCGAGCGATGCGCCAAAAACATTCAGTACTTC
cdr3_aa: CASSDSNSRGRERCAKNIQYF
d_call: TRBD1
v_call: TRBV6-4
j_call: TRBJ2-4
clone_size: NA

cdr3_nt: TGTGCCAGCAGTTATCTCGGACAGACGGTTTACGAGCAGTACTTC
cdr3_aa: CASSYLGQTVYEQYF
d_call: NA
v_call: TRBV6-5
j_call: TRBJ2-7
clone_size: NA

cdr3_nt: TGTGCCAGTAGTGGAGGGACAGGGAGGACTGAAGCTTTCTTT
cdr3_aa: CASSGGTGRTEAFF
d_call: TRBD1
v_call: TRBV19
j_call: TRBJ1-1
clone_size: few

cdr3_nt: TGTGCCAGCAGTTTAGGGGGGACGGAGACCCAGTACTTC
cdr3_aa: CASSLGGTETQYF
d_call: NA
v_call: TRBV28
j_call: TRBJ2-5
clone_size: NA

cdr3_nt: TGTGCCAGCAGCCCTTTGGCCCAGGAGACCCAGTACTTC
cdr3_aa: CASSPLAQETQYF
d_call: NA
v_call: TRBV7-6
j_call: TRBJ2-5
clone_size: NA

cdr3_nt: TGTGCCAGCAGTGGTTCGCTAGCGGTCGGCGAGCAGTTCTTC
cdr3_aa: CASSGSLAVGEQFF
d_call: TRBD2
v_call: TRBV2
j_call: TRBJ2-1
clone_size: NA

cdr3_nt: TGTGCCAGCAGCTTCCCGGGACAGGGGCCCTCCGGCTACACCTTC
cdr3_aa: CASSFPGQGPSGYTF
d_call: TRBD1
v_call: TRBV7-9
j_call: TRBJ1-2
clone_size: NA

cdr3_nt: TGTGCCAGCAGTTACTCGAGCCCACGAATGAACACTGAAGCTTTCTTT
cdr3_aa: CASSYSSPRMNTEAFF
d_call: NA
v_call: TRBV6-5
j_call: TRBJ1-1
clone_size: NA

cdr3_nt: TGTGCCAGCAGCTCTCATCAGGGGTTAAGGGCTGAAGCTTTCTTT
cdr3_aa: CASSSHQGLRAEAFF
d_call: NA
v_call: TRBV11-2
j_call: TRBJ1-1
clone_size: few

cdr3_nt: TGTGCCAGCACCCGGACAGGCTTACAAGAGACCCAGTACTTC
cdr3_aa: CASTRTGLQETQYF
d_call: TRBD1
v_call: TRBV2
j_call: TRBJ2-5
clone_size: NA

cdr3_nt: TGTGCCAGCAGCTTGGTAGCCAGGCCCGCTGACTATGGCTACACCTTC
cdr3_aa: CASSLVARPADYGYTF
d_call: NA
v_call: TRBV7-9
j_call: TRBJ1-2
clone_size: NA

cdr3_nt: TGCGCCAGCAGCGGGGTAGACATTCGCACAGATACGCAGTATTTT
cdr3_aa: CASSGVDIRTDTQYF
d_call: NA
v_call: TRBV5-1
j_call: TRBJ2-3
clone_size: once

cdr3_nt: TGTGCCAGCAGGCGCGGACTAGCGGGAGTGTCCCAAGAGACCCAGTACTTC
cdr3_aa: CASRRGLAGVSQETQYF
d_call: TRBD2
v_call: TRBV28
j_call: TRBJ2-5
clone_size: NA

cdr3_nt: TGTGCCAGCAGGGATGGGACTGTCAATGAGCAGTTCTTC
cdr3_aa: CASRDGTVNEQFF
d_call: NA
v_call: TRBV2
j_call: TRBJ2-1
clone_size: once

cdr3_nt: TGTGCCAGCGCTGACAGGGCAATAATGAACACTGAAGCTTTCTTT
cdr3_aa: CASADRAIMNTEAFF
d_call: NA
v_call: TRBV21-1
j_call: TRBJ1-1
clone_size: NA

cdr3_nt: TGTGCCAGCAGCCCCCGACTTTTTTCCTACGAGCAGTACTTC
cdr3_aa: CASSPRLFSYEQYF
d_call: NA
v_call: TRBV9
j_call: TRBJ2-7
clone_size: NA

cdr3_nt: TGTGCCAGCAGCCAAGTATCGGGGACAGATACGCAGTATTTT
cdr3_aa: CASSQVSGTDTQYF
d_call: NA
v_call: TRBV14
j_call: TRBJ2-3
clone_size: NA

cdr3_nt: TGTGCCATCAGTGAGTCCGATCCGGATGGCTACACCTTC
cdr3_aa: CAISESDPDGYTF
d_call: NA
v_call: TRBV10-3
j_call: TRBJ1-2
clone_size: NA

cdr3_nt: TGTGCCAGCTCACGGGCGAGGGACGGGGAGACCCAGTACTTC
cdr3_aa: CASSRARDGETQYF
d_call: NA
v_call: TRBV18
j_call: TRBJ2-5
clone_size: NA

cdr3_nt: TGTGCCAGCAGGCCCACAGGGGACCCGTGGGCTTTCTTT
cdr3_aa: CASRPTGDPWAFF
d_call: TRBD1
v_call: TRBV6-6
j_call: TRBJ1-1
clone_size: NA